These 13 T cell receptor beta chains came from one sample sequenced in a study of blood T cells in healthy people across ages. Using a J-beta primer mix together with a sample-barcoded 5' primer, a second PCR was run for roughly 7 to 12 cycles. MiXCR, run by TCRdb on the 5' RACE reads, gives a single entry per CDR3 protein. The sample lists about 720,000 distinct CDR3 sequences, 22% occurring once. The source material was blood. The receptors originated from an older man in good health.

The chain has TRBV9 and TRBJ1-2; 7 bases map to TRBD1. The germline V gene has CDR1 SGDLS and CDR2 YYNGEE. The V and J ends lost 0 bases and 8 bases, in that order; junction bases with no gene match: 7. This CDR3 has 14 amino acids. DNA for the CDR3: TGTGCCAGCAGCGTAGCGGAGGGGGCGTTGGGCTACACCTTC. Protein sequence: CASSVAEGALGYTF.

This clonotype has more than one count but fewer than ten. The V and J genes are TRBV5-6 and TRBJ2-3; 9 bases match TRBD2. CDR1 and CDR2 (germline): SGHDT, YYEEEE. This CDR3 is built from 16 residues. The V gene end was trimmed by 1 base and the J gene end by 2 bases; junction bases not matched to a gene: 5. The CDR3 is CASSLLLAGFTDTQYF. The CDR3 bases are TGTGCCAGCAGCTTGCTCCTAGCGGGGTTCACAGATACGCAGTATTTT. The complete variable domain, with remaining parts taken from reference TRBV5-6 and TRBJ2-3, reads DAGVTQSPTHLIKTRGQQVTLRCSPKSGHDTVSWYQQALGQGPQFIFQYYEEEERQRGNFPDRFSGHQFPNYSSELNVNALLLGDSALYLCASSLLLAGFTDTQYFGPGTRLTVL.

This chain's CDR3 is CASSPRGKPYEQYF. Here the CDR3 DNA reads TGTGCCAGCAGCCCCCGGGGAAAGCCCTACGAGCAGTACTTC. The V gene is TRBV7-2, the J gene TRBJ2-5, with D tentatively TRBD2 (5 bases). The last part of the DNA fits TRBJ2-7 better; the J call may be wrong. This CDR3 has 14 amino acids. Germline-derived CDR1 and CDR2 are SGHTA and FQGNSA.

The chain recombines TRBV24-1 with TRBJ2-5; a possible D gene is TRBD1 (6 bases). There are 14 residues in the CDR3. Germline V gene sequence: CDR1 KGHDR, CDR2 SFDVKD. Trimming pared 4 bases from V and 5 bases from J, leaving 13 bases between. CDR3 bases: TGTGCCACCAGTGACCCCGGACAGATGGAGACCCAGTACTTC. Protein sequence: CATSDPGQMETQYF.

The chain has TRBV7-2 and TRBJ1-3; D is unclear. Trimming removed 4 bases from V and 1 base from J, with 14 bases in between. Looked up from germline, CDR1 is SGHTA and CDR2 is FQGNSA. The CDR3 length is 16 residues. CDR3 nucleotides: TGTGCCAGCAGCTCGGGAACTGGGTGGTCTGGAAACACCATATATTTT. This encodes CASSSGTGWSGNTIYF.

This clonotype was detected a few times. The chain recombines TRBV29-1 with TRBJ2-5; D is perhaps TRBD1 (5 bases). The J call may be mistaken, given a closer DNA end match to TRBJ2-7. The CDR3 is 11 amino acids. Germline-derived CDR1 and CDR2 are SQVTM and ANQGSEA. The CDR3 sequence is CSVDQGPEQYF. The CDR3 DNA is TGCAGCGTTGACCAGGGTCCCGAGCAGTACTTC.

This clonotype has only a few counts. V usage is TRBV3-1 and J usage is TRBJ2-3; D ambiguous. Between the trimmed V and J ends, which lost 5 bases and 6 bases, there was a span of 12 bases. The CDR3 loop spans 13 amino acids. Per the germline V gene, CDR1 is LGHDT and CDR2 is YNNKEL (reference sequence). CDR3: CASSTPGSDTQYF. The CDR3, as DNA: TGTGCCAGCAGCACCCCCGGATCGGATACGCAGTATTTT.

This clonotype was picked up a small number of times. The gene calls are TRBV29-1 and TRBJ1-2; 8 bases agree with TRBD1. CDR3 size: 12 residues. Germline CDR1 reads SQVTM; CDR2 reads ANQGSEA. V was pared by 7 bases and J by 7 bases, with 8 bases of the junction left unmatched. The CDR3 loop reads CSALRQGFGYTF. Here the CDR3 DNA reads TGCAGCGCCCTACGACAGGGGTTTGGCTACACCTTC.

This clonotype turned up a few times. The chain links TRBV11-2 to TRBJ2-5; possibly TRBD2 for D (6 bases). Trimming removed 2 bases at V and 1 base at J, with 11 bases between. The germline CDR1 and CDR2 sequences are SGHAT and FQNNGV. This CDR3 region has 15 residues. Here the CDR3 DNA reads TGTGCCAGCAGCTTAAATACGGGGGTCCAAGAGACCCAGTACTTC. This sequence encodes CASSLNTGVQETQYF.

The chain joins TRBV7-2 to TRBJ1-1; D unresolved. This CDR3 contains 12 residues. Per the germline V gene, CDR1 is SGHTA and CDR2 is FQGNSA. Trimming removed 6 bases at V and 2 bases at J, with 7 bases between. The CDR3 nucleotides are TGTGCCAGCAGGACACCTAACACTGAAGCTTTCTTT. As protein: CASRTPNTEAFF.

J is TRBJ2-3 and V is TRBV5-1, with D perhaps TRBD2 (6 bases). The germline CDR1 and CDR2 sequences are SGHRS and YFSETQ. The CDR3 is made up of 16 amino acids. Between the trimmed V and J ends, which lost 0 bases and 1 base, there was a span of 12 bases. The DNA for the CDR3 is TGCGCCAGCAGCTTGGAAACGGGACTCCGCACAGATACGCAGTATTTT. Its protein is CASSLETGLRTDTQYF.

This chain uses TRBV24-1 with TRBJ2-1; 12 nucleotides match TRBD2. J lost 8 bases, V lost 1 base, and 8 bases had no gene match. The CDR3 is made up of 17 amino acids. In germline, CDR1 is KGHDR, CDR2 SFDVKD. The CDR3 DNA reads as TGTGCCACCAGTGATTTCGAGCGGACTAGCGGGACCCATGAGCAGTTCTTC. Amino acid sequence: CATSDFERTSGTHEQFF.

The chain employs TRBV5-6 and TRBJ1-2, with TRBD1 identical over 8 bases. J gave up 6 bases and V 3 bases, and 7 bases lay outside the gene matches. Looked up from germline, CDR1 is SGHDT and CDR2 is YYEEEE. CDR3 length: 14 amino acids. CDR3 loop: CASSSTDRVHGYTF. The CDR3 DNA sequence: TGTGCCAGCAGCTCGACGGACAGGGTGCATGGCTACACCTTC. Combining the CDR3 with reference TRBV5-6 and TRBJ1-2 gives the whole variable domain DAGVTQSPTHLIKTRGQQVTLRCSPKSGHDTVSWYQQALGQGPQFIFQYYEEEERQRGNFPDRFSGHQFPNYSSELNVNALLLGDSALYLCASSSTDRVHGYTFGSGTRLTVV.